This TCR beta chain was profiled in a study of blood T cell repertoires in COVID-19. Study context: Acute and convalescent COVID-19 samples came from the United States, Italy and Spain. T cells, B-cell-depleted T cells, or PBMCs supplied cDNA or gDNA.

Original analysis: The assay estimated nucleated cells by amplifying reference gene primers. Libraries were prepared by immunoSEQ multiplex PCR; TCRdb keeps only in-frame clonotypes and omits some of them. V and J calls and clone size are as listed in that table; D and trimming were resolved from the DNA. The table includes around 100,000 clones, 84% detected once. Per germline, CDR1 SQVTM and CDR2 ANQGSEA. The CDR3 length is 12 residues. V lost 2 bases and J lost 9, with 13 bases in between. This TCR was sampled from a human donor in a cohort sampled during active COVID-19. The sequencing sample was made of peripheral blood. The chain has TRBV29-1 and TRBJ1-2; D gene unclear. The CDR3 region has the DNA TGCAGCGTTGAAACCTCAGGAGGGAGCTACACCTTC. Translation: CSVETSGGSYTF.